This T cell receptor beta chain was sequenced in a study of T cell clusters in autoimmune cytopenias (dated by TCRdb to between 2019 and 2020). For the study in its entirety: Healthy donor controls had a mean age of approximately 56 years and a median age of 59 years, with about 50% of the 43 female. The comparison group for autoimmune hepatitis repertoires was some 22 healthy donors matched for age and sex. The goal of the study was to determine whether autoimmune cytopenia patients have a disease-specific immune repertoire signature that could serve as a blood-based biomarker. Per sample, TRB sequencing gave a median depth of about 54,000 reads and a median of about 2,500 distinct TRB clonotypes. For primary cytopenia, the controls were fewer than 30 age-matched healthy donors, and for secondary cytopenia, the controls were around 15 age-matched CLL patients. TRB and IGH repertoires from peripheral blood were sequenced in autoimmune cytopenia patients at active disease and during treatment follow-up, with healthy, CLL and autoimmune hepatitis controls included alongside.

To amplify TRB rearrangements, a touch-down multiplex PCR protocol was run with the TRB-A and TRB-B primer pools combined in a single tube. Two consecutive PCR reactions with Phusion HS II polymerase added Illumina adapters and sample indices to the amplicons. The amplicons were gel-purified using the NucleoSpin Gel and PCR Clean-up kit, after which quantification was performed by Qubit and quality was checked on an Agilent 2100 Bioanalyzer. Sequencing of the libraries was done on an Illumina MiSeq with paired-end, single-indexed, 600-cycle runs. The paper's data handling went like this. MiXCR version 2.1.12, together with the default MiXCR reference library, was used to align and assemble the TRB reads. A clone was defined by each unique CDR3 nucleotide sequence, and the analysis included only productive sequences with two or more reads. To assess repertoire diversity, an R script computed alpha-parameterized diversity profiles (alpha 0 to 5), which included the Shannon (alpha 1) and Simpson (alpha 2) indices. Combinatorial TRB VJ usage was computed with the tcR package and compared between cohorts by principal component analysis with ade4. TCRbeta CDR3s were clustered with GLIPH on cohort pairs matched by age and read depth, and cluster frequencies were compared by Wilcoxon test. Based on TCRdb reprocessing of the reads, there is one entry per CDR3 protein sequence, and DNA is missing. TCRdb, rather than the study authors, made the V and J calls. The sample has roughly 6,800 distinct CDR3 sequences on record. The ten largest account for around a third of the sample.

TRB amplification used about 260 ng of peripheral blood genomic DNA, tens of thousands of genome equivalents, per sample. Taken from the germline V gene, the CDR1 and CDR2 loops are MNHEY and SVGAGI. The CDR3, from cysteine to phenylalanine, totals 16 residues. No coding sequence is recorded. Worth noting for this clonotype: The specificity of this receptor is unknown.

What the work shows at the level of the full study, not this receptor alone: GLIPH suggested that primary autoimmune cytopenia patients lacked physiological T cell clusters: 45 to 55 clusters were exclusive to healthy donors versus around 18 exclusive to patients. In the comparison of secondary cytopenia with CLL, the cluster-lack signature was not observed, apparently because the dominant lymphoma-associated repertoire masked the signature. Shifts in the TRB repertoire, including less even repertoires in secondary cytopenia and CLL, were mostly a reflection of lymphoma bias and not of autoimmunity. Compared with active autoimmune hepatitis patients, healthy donors had almost three times as many exclusive TRB clusters, a finding consistent with an autoimmunity-wide signature. The T cell clusters were defined only in silico, and the functional role of the clusters was left to be validated experimentally.

These data also featured in a second study, about T cell repertoires in aging, cancer and after chemotherapy. Per the second study: Donors spanned six age groups from 30 or younger to 70 or older, with at least three individuals per group. Healthy donor control TCR repertoires were recorded over several months to years and showed clear clonal overlap across re-sampling. Approximately 8.4 million TCR reads were contained in the full dataset. Significantly lower blood TCR diversity and higher clonality were observed in untreated patients with hematological or solid cancers than in age-matched healthy donors. In healthy donors, the drop in TCR diversity with age came mainly from a loss of richness, whereas in cancer patients a loss of evenness also played a part. In both cancer cohorts, median generation probability rose over the chemotherapy interval, which suggests that the repertoire was reconstituted through rebound thymic output. The authors noted that the repertoire data do not allow conclusions about immunological memory after chemotherapy. Peripheral blood TCR beta repertoires from healthy donors and cancer patients were profiled to examine immunoaging and T cell reconstitution after chemotherapy. Alongside some 96 healthy donors serving as a reference group, the cohort included some 220 cancer patients, of whom about 94 had hematological cancers and fewer than 140 had solid cancers. MiXCR versions 2.12 and 3.0.5 were used to process TRB sequences. Repertoire metrics included Shannon diversity, evenness, clonality (one minus evenness), and alpha-parameterized diversity profiles from alpha 0 to 5. Generation probabilities of clones in paired pre- and post-chemotherapy samples were computed with the IGoR algorithm.

The rearrangement joined TRBV6-5 to TRBJ1-3. This clonotype originated in a human donor in good health. Sequencing was carried out using peripheral blood. CDR3 loop: CASSSTPGAFGNTIYF.